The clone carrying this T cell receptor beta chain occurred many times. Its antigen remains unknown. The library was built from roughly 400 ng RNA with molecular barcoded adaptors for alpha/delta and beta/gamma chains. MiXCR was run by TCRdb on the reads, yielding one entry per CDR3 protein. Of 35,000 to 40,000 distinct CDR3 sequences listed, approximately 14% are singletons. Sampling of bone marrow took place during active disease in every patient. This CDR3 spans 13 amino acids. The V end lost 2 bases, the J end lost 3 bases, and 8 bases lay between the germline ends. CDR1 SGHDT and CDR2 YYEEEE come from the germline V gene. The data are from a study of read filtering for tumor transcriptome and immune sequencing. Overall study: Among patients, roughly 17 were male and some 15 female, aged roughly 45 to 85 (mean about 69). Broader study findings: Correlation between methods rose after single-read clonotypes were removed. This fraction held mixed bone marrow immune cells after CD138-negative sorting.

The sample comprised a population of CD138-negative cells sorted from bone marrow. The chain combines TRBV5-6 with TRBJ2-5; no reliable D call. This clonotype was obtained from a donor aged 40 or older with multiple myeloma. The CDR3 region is CASSFPIEETQYF. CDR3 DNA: TGTGCCAGCAGCTTTCCGATAGAAGAGACCCAGTACTTC.